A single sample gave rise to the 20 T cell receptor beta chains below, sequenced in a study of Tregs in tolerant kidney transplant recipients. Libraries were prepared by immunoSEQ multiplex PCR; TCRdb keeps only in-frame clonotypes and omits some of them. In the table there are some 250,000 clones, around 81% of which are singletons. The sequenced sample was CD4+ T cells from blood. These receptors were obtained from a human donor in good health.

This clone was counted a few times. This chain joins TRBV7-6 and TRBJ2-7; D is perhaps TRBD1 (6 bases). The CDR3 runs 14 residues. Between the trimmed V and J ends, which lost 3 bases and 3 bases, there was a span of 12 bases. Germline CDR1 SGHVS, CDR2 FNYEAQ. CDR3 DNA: TGTGCCAGCAGCTTTTACGGGACAAGCTACGAGCAGTACTTC. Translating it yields CASSFYGTSYEQYF.

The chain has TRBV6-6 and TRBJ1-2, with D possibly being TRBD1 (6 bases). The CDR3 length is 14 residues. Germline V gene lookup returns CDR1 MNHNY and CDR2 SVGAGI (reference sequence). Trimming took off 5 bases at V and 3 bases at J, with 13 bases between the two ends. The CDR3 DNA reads TGTGCCAGCAGTCTTGGGGGGCGAGACTATGGCTACACCTTC. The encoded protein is CASSLGGRDYGYTF.

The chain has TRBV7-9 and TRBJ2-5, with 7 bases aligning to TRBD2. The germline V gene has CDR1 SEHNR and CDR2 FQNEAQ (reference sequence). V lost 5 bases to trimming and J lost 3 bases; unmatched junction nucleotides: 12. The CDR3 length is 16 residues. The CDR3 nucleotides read TGTGCCAGCAGCCCGCGCATTTTGCGGGAGAAAGAGACCCAGTACTTC. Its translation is CASSPRILREKETQYF.

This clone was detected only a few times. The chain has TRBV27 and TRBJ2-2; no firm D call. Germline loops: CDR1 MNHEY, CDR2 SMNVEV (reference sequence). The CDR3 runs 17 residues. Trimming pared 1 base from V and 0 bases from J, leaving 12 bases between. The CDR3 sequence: CASSLWSGSANTGELFF. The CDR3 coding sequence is TGTGCCAGCAGTTTATGGTCGGGCAGCGCGAACACCGGGGAGCTGTTTTTT.

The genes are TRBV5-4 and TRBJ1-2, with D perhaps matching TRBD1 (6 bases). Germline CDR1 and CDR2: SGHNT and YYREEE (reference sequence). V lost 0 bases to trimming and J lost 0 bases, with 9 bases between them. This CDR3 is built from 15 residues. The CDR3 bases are TGTGCCAGCAGCTTGGCAGCAGGGGCTAACTATGGCTACACCTTC. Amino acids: CASSLAAGANYGYTF.

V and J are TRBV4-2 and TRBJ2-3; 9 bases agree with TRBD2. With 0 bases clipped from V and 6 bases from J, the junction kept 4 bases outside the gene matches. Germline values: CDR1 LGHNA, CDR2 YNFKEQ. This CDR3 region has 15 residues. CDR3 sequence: CASSQEISGGDTQYF. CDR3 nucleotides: TGTGCCAGCAGCCAAGAGATAAGCGGGGGGGATACGCAGTATTTT.

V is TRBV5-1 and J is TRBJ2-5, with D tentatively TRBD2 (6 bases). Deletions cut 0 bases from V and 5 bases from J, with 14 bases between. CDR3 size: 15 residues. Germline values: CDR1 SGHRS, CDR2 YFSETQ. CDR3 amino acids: CASSLDRVSGETQYF. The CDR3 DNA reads TGCGCCAGCAGCTTGGATCGGGTGAGCGGGGAGACCCAGTACTTC. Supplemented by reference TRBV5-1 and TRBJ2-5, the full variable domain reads KAGVTQTPRYLIKTRGQQVTLSCSPISGHRSVSWYQQTPGQGLQFLFEYFSETQRNKGNFPGRFSGRQFSNSRSEMNVSTLELGDSALYLCASSLDRVSGETQYFGPGTRLLVL.

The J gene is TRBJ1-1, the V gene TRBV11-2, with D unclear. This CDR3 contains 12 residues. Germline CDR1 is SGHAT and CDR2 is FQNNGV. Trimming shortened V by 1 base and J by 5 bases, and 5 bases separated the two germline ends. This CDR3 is CASSLGETEAFF. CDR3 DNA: TGTGCCAGCAGCTTAGGAGAAACTGAAGCTTTCTTT.

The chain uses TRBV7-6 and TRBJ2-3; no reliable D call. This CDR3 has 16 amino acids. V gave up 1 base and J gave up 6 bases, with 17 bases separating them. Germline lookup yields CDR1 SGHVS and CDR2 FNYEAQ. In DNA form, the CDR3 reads TGTGCCAGCAGCTTAGTGGGCACTCGCCCTAGGGATACGCAGTATTTT. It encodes CASSLVGTRPRDTQYF.

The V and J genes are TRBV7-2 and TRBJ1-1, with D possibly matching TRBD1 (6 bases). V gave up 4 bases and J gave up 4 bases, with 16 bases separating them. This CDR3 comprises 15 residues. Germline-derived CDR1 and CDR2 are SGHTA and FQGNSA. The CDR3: CASSSRTVGVTEAFF. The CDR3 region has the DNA TGTGCCAGCAGCTCCCGGACAGTAGGCGTCACTGAAGCTTTCTTT.

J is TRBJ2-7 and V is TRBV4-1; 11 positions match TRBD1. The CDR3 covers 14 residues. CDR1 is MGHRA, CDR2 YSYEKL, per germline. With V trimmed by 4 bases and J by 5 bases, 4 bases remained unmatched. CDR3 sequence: CASSRPGQGDEQYF. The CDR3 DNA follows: TGCGCCAGCAGCCGCCCGGGACAGGGGGACGAGCAGTACTTC.

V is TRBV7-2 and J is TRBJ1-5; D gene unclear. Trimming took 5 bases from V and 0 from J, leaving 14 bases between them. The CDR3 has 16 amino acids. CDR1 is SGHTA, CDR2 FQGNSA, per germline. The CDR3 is CASSPGRRISNQPQHF. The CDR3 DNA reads TGTGCCAGCAGCCCCGGGAGGCGGATTAGCAATCAGCCCCAGCATTTT.

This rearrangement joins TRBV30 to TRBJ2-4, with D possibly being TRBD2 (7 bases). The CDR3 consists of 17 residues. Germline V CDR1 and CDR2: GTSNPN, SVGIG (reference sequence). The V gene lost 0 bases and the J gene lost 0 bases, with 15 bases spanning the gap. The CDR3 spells CAWSVFGGRPAKNIQYF. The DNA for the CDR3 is TGTGCCTGGAGTGTATTCGGGGGGCGACCAGCCAAAAACATTCAGTACTTC.

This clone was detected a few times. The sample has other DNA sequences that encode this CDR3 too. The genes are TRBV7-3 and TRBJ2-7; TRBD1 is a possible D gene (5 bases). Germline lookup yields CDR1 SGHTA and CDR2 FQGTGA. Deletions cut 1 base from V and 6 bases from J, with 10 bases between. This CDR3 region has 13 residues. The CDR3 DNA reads TGTGCCAGCAGCTTAAGTCAGGGTGGCGAGCAGTACTTC. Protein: CASSLSQGGEQYF.

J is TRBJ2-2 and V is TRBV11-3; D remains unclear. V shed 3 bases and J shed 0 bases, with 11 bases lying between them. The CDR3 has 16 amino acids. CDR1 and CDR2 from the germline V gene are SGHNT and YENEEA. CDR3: CASSLGRSANTGELFF. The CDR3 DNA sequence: TGTGCCAGCAGCTTGGGTAGGAGCGCGAACACCGGGGAGCTGTTTTTT. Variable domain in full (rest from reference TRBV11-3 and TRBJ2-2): EAGVVQSPRYKIIEKKQPVAFWCNPISGHNTLYWYLQNLGQGPELLIRYENEEAVDDSQLPKDRFSAERLKGVDSTLKIQPAELGDSAVYLCASSLGRSANTGELFFGEGSRLTVL.

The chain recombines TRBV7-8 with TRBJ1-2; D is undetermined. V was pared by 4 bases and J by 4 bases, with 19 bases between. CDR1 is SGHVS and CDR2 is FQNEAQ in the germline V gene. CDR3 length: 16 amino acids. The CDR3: CASSSTRHYGTYGYTF. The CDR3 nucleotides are TGTGCCAGCAGCTCCACCAGACACTATGGTACCTATGGCTACACCTTC.

The CDR3 sequence is CASGVYEQYF. CDR3 DNA sequence: TGTGCCAGCGGGGTATACGAGCAGTACTTC. The chain joins TRBV7-9 to TRBJ2-7, with unresolved D. Trimming pared 8 bases from V and 4 bases from J, leaving 6 bases between. This CDR3 spans 10 amino acids. Germline V lookup: CDR1 SEHNR, CDR2 FQNEAQ (reference sequence).

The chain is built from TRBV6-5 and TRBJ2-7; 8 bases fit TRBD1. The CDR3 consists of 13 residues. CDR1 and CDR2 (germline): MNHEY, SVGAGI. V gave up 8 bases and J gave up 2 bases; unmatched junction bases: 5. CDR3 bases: TGTGCCAGCTGGGACAGGACCACCTACGAGCAGTACTTC. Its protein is CASWDRTTYEQYF.

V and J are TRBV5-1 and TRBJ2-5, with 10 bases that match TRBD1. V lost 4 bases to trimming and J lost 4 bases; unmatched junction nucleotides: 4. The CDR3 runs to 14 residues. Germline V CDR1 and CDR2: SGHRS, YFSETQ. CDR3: CASSVGQGGETQYF. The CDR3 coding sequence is TGCGCCAGCAGCGTCGGACAGGGGGGAGAGACCCAGTACTTC.

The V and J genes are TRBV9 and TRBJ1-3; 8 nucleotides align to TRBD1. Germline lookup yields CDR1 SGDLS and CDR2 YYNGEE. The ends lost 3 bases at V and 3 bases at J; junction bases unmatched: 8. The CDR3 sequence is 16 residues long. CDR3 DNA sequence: TGTGCCAGCAGCGCCAGACAGGGGATTAGTGGAAACACCATATATTTT. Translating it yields CASSARQGISGNTIYF.